There are many counts of the clone carrying this TCR beta chain. Its antigen remains unidentified. These data are taken from a study of CD8 T cells in ankylosing spondylitis. Whole-study findings and limits: Blood from ankylosing spondylitis patients appeared to carry a characteristic roughly 8-variant TCR beta motif. Disease-linked clones reportedly showed significant enrichment in matched ankylosing spondylitis synovial fluid.

CDR1 SGHRS and CDR2 YFSETQ come from the germline V gene. CDR3 length: 15 amino acids. Between the trimmed V and J ends, which lost 4 bases and 1 base, there was a span of 14 bases. In making TCR beta libraries, quantitative 5'-RACE with molecular barcodes was used. TCRdb analysed the 5' RACE reads with MiXCR anew, one entry per CDR3 protein. Found here are almost 400,000 distinct CDR3 sequences, 20% to 25% of them singletons; the top ten hold approximately 15%. The clonotype comes from a male donor with ankylosing spondylitis. The sample consisted of blood, either unsorted or a sorted T cell fraction (not recorded which). The chain is built from TRBV5-1 and TRBJ2-5, with D unclear. CDR3 sequence reads: CASSPMPLTQETQYF. The CDR3 region has the DNA TGCGCCAGCAGCCCGATGCCACTTACCCAAGAGACCCAGTACTTC.